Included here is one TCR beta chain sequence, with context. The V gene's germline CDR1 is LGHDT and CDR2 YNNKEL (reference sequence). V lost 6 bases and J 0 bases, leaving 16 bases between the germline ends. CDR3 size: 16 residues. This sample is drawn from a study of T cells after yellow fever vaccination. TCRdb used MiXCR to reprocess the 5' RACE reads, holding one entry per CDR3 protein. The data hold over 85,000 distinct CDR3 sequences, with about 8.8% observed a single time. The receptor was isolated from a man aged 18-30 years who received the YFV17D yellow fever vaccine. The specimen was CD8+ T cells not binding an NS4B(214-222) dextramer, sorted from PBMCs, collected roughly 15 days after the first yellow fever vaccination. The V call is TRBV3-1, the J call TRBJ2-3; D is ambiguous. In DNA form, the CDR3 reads TGTGCCAGCAGTAATAGGGCTACCTCTAGCACAGATACGCAGTATTTT. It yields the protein CASSNRATSSTDTQYF.